The next 27 T cell receptor beta chains were all read from a single sample in a study of regulatory T cells. Whole-study results and caveats: In CD3G-deficient patients, conventional CD4+ T cells were enriched for hydrophobic CDR3 residues at positions 6 and 7.

For these TCRs, the target antigens are not known. The PCR used 52 TRBV and 13 TRBJ primers. TCRdb's copy holds only in-frame clones and misses some; the assay was immunoSEQ multiplex PCR. The sample includes about 17,000 clones, more than 65% seen only once; the top ten take roughly 7.3%. Sequenced input: conventional CD4+ T cells sorted from blood. The source is a person aged 25 to 39 with CD3G deficiency.

This chain uses TRBV28 with TRBJ1-3, with D perhaps matching TRBD1 (6 bases). This CDR3 is 16 amino acids long. Trimming cost V 5 bases and J 0 bases, with 14 bases left between them. Per germline, CDR1 MDHEN and CDR2 SYDVKM. Here the CDR3 reads CASSPGTFYSGNTIYF. The CDR3 DNA reads TGTGCCAGCAGTCCGGGGACATTCTACTCTGGAAACACCATATATTTT.

This clone has more than one count but fewer than ten. This chain joins TRBV28 and TRBJ1-5; 7 nucleotides line up with TRBD1. Trimming removed 6 bases from V and 4 bases from J; junction bases left unmatched: 6. Germline V gene lookup returns CDR1 MDHEN and CDR2 SYDVKM. The CDR3 length is 14 residues. The CDR3 region is CASRTTGMNQPQHF. The CDR3 nucleotides are TGTGCCAGCAGAACGACAGGGATGAATCAGCCCCAGCATTTT.

This chain uses TRBV7-9 with TRBJ1-1; D is unclear. Deletions cut 5 bases from V and 5 bases from J, with 18 bases between. Germline CDR1 reads SEHNR; CDR2 reads FQNEAQ (reference sequence). The CDR3 runs to 15 residues. The CDR3 reads CASSPDLVGRTEAFF. The DNA for the CDR3 is TGTGCCAGCAGCCCCGACCTTGTAGGGAGGACTGAAGCTTTCTTT.

This sequence joins TRBV5-1 and TRBJ2-7, with D perhaps assigned TRBD1 or TRBD2 (5 bases each). The CDR3 spans 15 residues. V dropped 0 bases and J dropped 2 bases, with 12 bases sitting between them. The germline V gene has CDR1 SGHRS and CDR2 YFSETQ. The CDR3: CASSLGSGHPYEQYF. The CDR3 DNA is TGCGCCAGCAGCTTGGGATCGGGGCATCCCTACGAGCAGTACTTC.

This clone was recorded a few times. The CDR3 region is CASSLSGNYGYTF. In DNA form, the CDR3 reads TGTGCCAGCAGTCTCTCGGGGAACTATGGCTACACCTTC. The rearrangement joins TRBV6-1 to TRBJ1-2; D unresolved. V gave up 5 bases and J gave up 2 bases, with 9 bases separating them. The CDR3 loop spans 13 amino acids. Germline V CDR1 and CDR2: MNHNS, SASEGT.

This clone was counted between two and nine times. The CDR3 DNA sequence: TGTGCCAGCAGCCCGGAAGGAGGCCCTAATTCACCCCTCCACTTT. It is translated as CASSPEGGPNSPLHF. V and J are TRBV11-2 and TRBJ1-6; unclear D gene. The length of the CDR3 is 15 residues. V was shortened by 5 bases and J by 6 bases, with 14 bases between the two germline ends. CDR1 and CDR2 (germline): SGHAT, FQNNGV. Based on the CDR3 plus reference TRBV11-2 and TRBJ1-6, the full variable domain is EAGVAQSPRYKIIEKRQSVAFWCNPISGHATLYWYQQILGQGPKLLIQFQNNGVVDDSQLPKDRFSAERLKGVDSTLKIQPAKLEDSAVYLCASSPEGGPNSPLHFGNGTRLTVT.

This CDR3 is CASSTRGIYEQYF. CDR3 DNA sequence: TGTGCCAGCAGCACCAGGGGAATCTACGAGCAGTACTTC. The V and J genes are TRBV28 and TRBJ2-5; the D gene is possibly TRBD1 (6 bases). The DNA end is more similar to TRBJ2-7, so the J call may be wrong. The CDR3 is made up of 13 amino acids. The germline gives CDR1 MDHEN, CDR2 SYDVKM.

V and J are TRBV28 and TRBJ1-1; tentatively, D is TRBD1 (6 bases). CDR1 is MDHEN and CDR2 is SYDVKM in the germline V gene. The CDR3 loop spans 17 amino acids. The V and J ends lost 5 bases and 0 bases respectively, with 19 bases between them. CDR3 loop: CASSPRQEITMNTEAFF. The CDR3 nucleotides are TGTGCCAGCAGTCCACGACAGGAGATTACCATGAACACTGAAGCTTTCTTT.

The chain carries TRBV7-9 and TRBJ2-1; 12 positions agree with TRBD2. Per germline, CDR1 SEHNR and CDR2 FQNEAQ (reference sequence). The CDR3 loop spans 15 amino acids. J gave up 9 bases and V 3 bases, and 6 bases lay outside the gene matches. The CDR3 here is CASSFGLAGGSEQFF. DNA for the CDR3: TGTGCCAGCAGCTTTGGGCTAGCGGGAGGGAGTGAGCAGTTCTTC.

This chain uses TRBV5-1 with TRBJ2-3; 8 nucleotides line up with TRBD1. Germline V gene data show CDR1 as SGHRS and CDR2 as YFSETQ. V shed 1 base and J 8 bases; nucleotides not matched to a gene: 21. CDR3 length equals 19 residues. This chain's CDR3 is CASSLFPGTGLGIASTQYF. The CDR3 nucleotides are TGCGCCAGCAGCTTGTTCCCTGGGACAGGCCTCGGGATAGCGAGTACGCAGTATTTT.

J is TRBJ2-7 and V is TRBV28; 8 positions match TRBD1. V dropped 3 bases and J dropped 3; count of bases not matched to a gene: 4. Germline CDR1 and CDR2: MDHEN and SYDVKM. The CDR3 covers 14 residues. CDR3 sequence reads: CASSFGQGGYEQYF. DNA for the CDR3: TGTGCCAGCAGTTTTGGACAGGGAGGCTACGAGCAGTACTTC.

With regard to this clone: An end of the junction does not agree with germline; a read error may underlie this. V usage is TRBV28 and J usage is TRBJ2-3, with TRBD1 identical over 7 bases. The CDR3 spans 11 residues. The germline gives CDR1 MDHEN, CDR2 SYDVKM. CDR3 nucleotides: TGTGCCAGCAGTTCATATGGGACAGCCGCATTT. Its translation is CASSSYGTAAF.

This chain uses TRBV28 with TRBJ2-5; D unclear. Germline values: CDR1 MDHEN, CDR2 SYDVKM. This CDR3 is 11 amino acids long. Trimming pared 6 bases from V and 5 bases from J, leaving 7 bases between. The CDR3 protein is CASRAGETQYF. CDR3 sequence (DNA): TGTGCCAGCAGGGCCGGGGAGACCCAGTACTTC.

The V call is TRBV28, the J call TRBJ2-7; maybe TRBD2 (5 bases). V lost 2 bases to trimming and J lost 1 base, with 12 bases between them. This CDR3 region has 15 residues. Germline V gene lookup returns CDR1 MDHEN and CDR2 SYDVKM. This CDR3 is CASSLGIGISYEQYF. Written as DNA, the CDR3 is TGTGCCAGCAGTTTAGGAATCGGGATTTCCTACGAGCAGTACTTC.

The CDR3 DNA follows: TGTGCCATCAGTGCTCAAGCTAACTATGGCTACACCTTC. Translated: CAISAQANYGYTF. V usage is TRBV10-3 and J usage is TRBJ1-2; D gene ambiguous. This CDR3 has 13 residues. CDR1 is ENHRY, CDR2 SYGVKD, per germline. V lost 4 bases and J lost 0, with 6 bases in between.

The rearrangement uses TRBV6-1 and TRBJ1-5; TRBD1 is a possible D gene (5 bases). Germline values: CDR1 MNHNS, CDR2 SASEGT. Trimming took off 2 bases at V and 5 bases at J, with 10 bases between the two ends. This CDR3 has 14 amino acids. The CDR3 is CASSEWGGDQPQHF. For the CDR3, the DNA is TGTGCCAGCAGTGAATGGGGAGGGGATCAGCCCCAGCATTTT.

The rearrangement joins TRBV10-3 to TRBJ1-2, with a weak D call TRBD1 (5 bases). The CDR3 loop spans 12 amino acids. The germline gives CDR1 ENHRY, CDR2 SYGVKD. Trimming removed 3 bases from V and 7 bases from J, with 9 bases in between. The CDR3 is CAISEWGTGYTF. The CDR3 bases are TGTGCCATCAGTGAATGGGGGACTGGCTACACCTTC.

The chain uses TRBV5-1 and TRBJ1-6; tentatively, D is TRBD1 (6 bases). Germline CDR1 and CDR2: SGHRS and YFSETQ. CDR3 length equals 14 residues. V lost 5 bases and J 6 bases, leaving 12 bases between the germline ends. The CDR3 reads CASSSGQTNSPLHF. CDR3 DNA: TGCGCCAGCAGTTCTGGACAGACTAATTCACCCCTCCACTTT.

The J gene is TRBJ2-1, the V gene TRBV7-9; unclear D gene. Germline V gives CDR1 SEHNR, CDR2 FQNEAQ (reference sequence). The CDR3 runs to 14 residues. V was clipped by 9 bases and J by 4 bases, with 16 bases between them. This chain's CDR3 is CASTPGEPYNEQFF. CDR3 sequence (DNA): TGTGCCAGTACCCCTGGCGAGCCATACAATGAGCAGTTCTTC.

The chain combines TRBV28 with TRBJ2-7; maybe TRBD1 (6 bases). The CDR3 spans 15 residues. Trimming pared 3 bases from V and 3 bases from J, leaving 15 bases between. Per the germline V gene, CDR1 is MDHEN and CDR2 is SYDVKM. This CDR3 reads CASSFGRGQLYEQYF. The CDR3 DNA follows: TGTGCCAGCAGTTTCGGACGGGGACAACTCTACGAGCAGTACTTC.

The chain is built from TRBV6-1 and TRBJ1-5, with a possible D match to TRBD1 (6 bases). Germline V gene lookup returns CDR1 MNHNS and CDR2 SASEGT. CDR3 size: 14 residues. The V and J ends lost 6 bases and 1 base respectively, with 10 bases between them. CDR3 nucleotides: TGTGCCAGCAGCGTACAGGGAAGCAATCAGCCCCAGCATTTT. Protein: CASSVQGSNQPQHF.

The chain uses TRBV28 and TRBJ2-3; possible D gene TRBD1, 6 bases. The germline V and J ends were trimmed by 0 bases and 2 bases, with 12 bases remaining between them. The CDR3 consists of 16 residues. Germline CDR1 reads MDHEN; CDR2 reads SYDVKM. The CDR3 spells CASSLWQGTTTDTQYF. CDR3 in DNA: TGTGCCAGCAGTTTATGGCAGGGGACGACCACAGATACGCAGTATTTT.

The chain recombines TRBV5-1 with TRBJ2-7, with 7 bases matching TRBD1. This CDR3 has 14 residues. CDR1 SGHRS and CDR2 YFSETQ come from the germline V gene. V trimming: 4 bases; J trimming: 1 base; junction bases outside the gene matches: 5. This CDR3 reads CASSRDRASYEQYF. CDR3 DNA sequence: TGCGCCAGCAGCAGAGACAGGGCGTCCTACGAGCAGTACTTC.

This clone showed up just once. The V and J genes are TRBV28 and TRBJ1-2, with 10 positions matching TRBD1. This CDR3 comprises 16 residues. Germline-derived CDR1 and CDR2 are MDHEN and SYDVKM. The V segment lost 2 bases and the J segment 4 bases; nucleotides outside the gene matches: 7. CDR3 DNA: TGTGCCAGCAGTTTAGGGGACAGGGGTTTCCTCTATGGCTACACCTTC. It specifies CASSLGDRGFLYGYTF.

The CDR3 region has the DNA TGTGCCAGCAGTGACCTTCCACAGGGTTCCAAACTGTTTTTT. Protein sequence: CASSDLPQGSKLFF. V and J are TRBV6-1 and TRBJ1-4; tentatively, D is TRBD1 (6 bases). This CDR3 is built from 14 residues. V lost 3 bases and J lost 11, with 16 bases in between. Germline lookup yields CDR1 MNHNS and CDR2 SASEGT.

The chain links TRBV19 to TRBJ2-5; D is possibly TRBD1 (6 bases). The J call may be faulty, since TRBJ2-7 better matches the DNA end. The CDR3 length is 15 residues. Germline V gene sequence: CDR1 LNHDA, CDR2 SQIVND (reference sequence). In DNA form, the CDR3 reads TGTGCCAGTAGCGTACAGGGTTCGTCTATCTACGAGCAGTACTTC. Translation gives CASSVQGSSIYEQYF.

The V call is TRBV28, the J call TRBJ1-5; D ambiguous. The CDR3 is made up of 14 amino acids. The V and J ends lost 3 bases and 5 bases respectively, with 11 bases between them. Per the germline V gene, CDR1 is MDHEN and CDR2 is SYDVKM. The CDR3 region has the DNA TGTGCCAGCAGTTTTACTATGAGCCATCAGCCCCAGCATTTT. Encoded protein: CASSFTMSHQPQHF.